This is a list of T cell receptor beta chains from one sample in a study of PD-1 blockade in classical Hodgkin lymphoma. Assay used: immunoSEQ multiplex PCR; TCRdb lists only in-frame clones, some missing. Among about 58,000 clones, around 93% were seen once, and the ten largest hold less than 11%. The material sequenced was peripheral blood mononuclear cells (PBMCs), taken before the second cycle of nivolumab. The receptor source for this set is a human donor with classical Hodgkin lymphoma. CDR3s include the opening cysteine and the closing phenylalanine or tryptophan.

CDR3: CASSLLGTGGLYSEQYF
V: TRBV27
J: TRBJ2-7

CDR3: CASSGRTPARNF
V: TRBV6-4
J: TRBJ2-5

CDR3: CASSESAGSQETQYF
V: TRBV10-2
J: TRBJ2-5

CDR3: CASSWGLFSKLFF
V: TRBV6-5
J: TRBJ1-4

CDR3: CASSATDLYGYTF
V: TRBV7-9
J: TRBJ1-2

CDR3: CSVDWVVTGARDTQYF
V: TRBV29-1
J: TRBJ2-3

CDR3: CASSDWGDYGYTF
V: TRBV9
J: TRBJ1-2

CDR3: CASSQDRFQGRVGEKLFF
V: TRBV14
J: TRBJ1-4

CDR3: CASSMGGTDYGYTF
V: TRBV19
J: TRBJ1-2

CDR3: CAISDRGNYGYTF
V: TRBV10-3
J: TRBJ1-2

CDR3: CASSQWVLVAAPLHF
V: TRBV16
J: TRBJ1-6

CDR3: CASSQTSGGPFYNEQFF
V: TRBV5-6
J: TRBJ2-1